This T cell receptor beta chain was documented in a study of radiotherapy plus CTLA-4 blockade in lung cancer. General study findings and limits: Radiotherapy plus ipilimumab was followed by expansion in blood of tumor-derived TCR clones.

Chemo-refractory metastatic non-small-cell lung cancer patients were treated with focal radiation plus CTLA-4 blockade with ipilimumab. TCRdb's copy holds only in-frame clones and misses some; the assay was immunoSEQ multiplex PCR. The sample holds approximately 41,000 clones; about 74% are singletons and the top ten take roughly 10%. V lost 1 base to trimming and J lost 3 bases; unmatched junction nucleotides: 11. The CDR3 length is 17 residues. CDR1 is SGHDT, CDR2 YYEEEE, per germline. A note on this clone: Its antigen is not identified.

The TCR comes from a human donor with non-small cell lung cancer who had stable disease on radiotherapy plus ipilimumab. The source was peripheral blood, collected from a patient treated with radiotherapy plus ipilimumab. J is TRBJ2-3 and V is TRBV5-6, with 7 positions matching TRBD2. The CDR3 region is CASSLSNYGRGTDTQYF. The CDR3 DNA follows: TGTGCCAGCAGCTTGTCGAACTATGGGAGGGGAACAGATACGCAGTATTTT. The entire variable domain, with the rest obtained from reference TRBV5-6 and TRBJ2-3, is as follows: DAGVTQSPTHLIKTRGQQVTLRCSPKSGHDTVSWYQQALGQGPQFIFQYYEEEERQRGNFPDRFSGHQFPNYSSELNVNALLLGDSALYLCASSLSNYGRGTDTQYFGPGTRLTVL.